Detailed here is one T cell receptor beta chain. Investigators divided CD4+ cells into CD45RA+ naive and CD45RA-negative memory subsets. This sample is part of a study of shared clonotypes between healthy human individuals. Between the trimmed V and J ends, which lost 6 bases and 1 base, there was a span of 6 bases. The CDR3 sequence is 12 residues long. Germline V gene lookup returns CDR1 ENHRY and CDR2 SYGVKD. At deep level, the assay was performed. Profiled with immunoSEQ multiplex PCR; TCRdb holds only in-frame clones, not every one. The sample holds about 2 million clones; roughly 96% are singletons and the top ten take 0.13%.

The sample taken for sequencing was naive CD4+ T cells sorted from blood. The sample's subset: CD45RA+ positively selected. The clonotype originates from a man between 18 and 35 years old in good health. The chain combines TRBV10-3 with TRBJ1-1; D perhaps matches TRBD1 (5 bases). The CDR3 spells CAIRGQNTEAFF. For the CDR3, the DNA is TGTGCCATCAGAGGACAGAACACTGAAGCTTTCTTT.